The rows below give T cell receptor beta chains drawn from one sample of a study of radiotherapy plus CTLA-4 blockade in lung cancer. Repertoires were generated with immunoSEQ multiplex PCR, while TCRdb's copy carries only in-frame clones and drops some. The data show tens of thousands of clones, under 85% seen once. The sample in question was peripheral blood, obtained from a patient treated with radiotherapy plus ipilimumab. These receptors all stem from a human donor with non-small cell lung cancer who had stable disease on radiotherapy plus ipilimumab. The CDR3 runs from the conserved cysteine through the conserved F or W. Each record gives: CDR3 DNA, CDR3 protein, D gene, clone size, J gene, V gene. D genes are given only for firm matches. Expanded clones get a size class; other rows say once, few or many, or leave the size out.

CDR3nt: TGCGCCAGCAGCTTGGAGACTGGACTCTCCTACGAGCAGTACTTC; CDR3aa: CASSLETGLSYEQYF; d_gene: .; abundance: once; j_gene: TRBJ2-7; v_gene: TRBV5-1
CDR3nt: TGTGCCAGCAGCTTACGGGACAGGGGGTTCCACGAGCAGTACTTC; CDR3aa: CASSLRDRGFHEQYF; d_gene: TRBD1; abundance: .; j_gene: TRBJ2-7; v_gene: TRBV7-8
CDR3nt: TGTGCCAGCAGTCCCTCCGGGGCCCGTCTAGGGCAGTACTTC; CDR3aa: CASSPSGARLGQYF; d_gene: .; abundance: .; j_gene: TRBJ2-7; v_gene: TRBV11-2
CDR3nt: TGTGCCAGCAGTATCCAGGGACGTGCTTATGATTCACCCCTCCACTTT; CDR3aa: CASSIQGRAYDSPLHF; d_gene: .; abundance: .; j_gene: TRBJ1-6; v_gene: TRBV6-6
CDR3nt: TGTGCCTGGAGTGTACGGCCCGGCACAGATACGCAGTATTTT; CDR3aa: CAWSVRPGTDTQYF; d_gene: .; abundance: .; j_gene: TRBJ2-3; v_gene: TRBV30
CDR3nt: TGCGCCAGCAGCCAAGAAGGGACGTGGGGAAGTGGCATTCAGTACTTC; CDR3aa: CASSQEGTWGSGIQYF; d_gene: .; abundance: .; j_gene: TRBJ2-4; v_gene: TRBV4-1
CDR3nt: TGTGCCAGCAGTTCCGCTACTAAGGAGCAGCATTTT; CDR3aa: CASSSATKEQHF; d_gene: .; abundance: .; j_gene: TRBJ1-5; v_gene: TRBV6-5
CDR3nt: TGTGCCAGCAGCTTAGTATCCGGGACAACCCCTGCAACTAATGAAAAACTGTTTTTT; CDR3aa: CASSLVSGTTPATNEKLFF; d_gene: .; abundance: .; j_gene: TRBJ1-4; v_gene: TRBV7-9
CDR3nt: TGTGCCAGCGCCCTACCCCTCCACTTT; CDR3aa: CASALPLHF; d_gene: .; abundance: few; j_gene: TRBJ1-6; v_gene: TRBV7-9
CDR3nt: TGTGCCAGCAGCTTAGATCCAGCGGAATCACCCCTCCACTTT; CDR3aa: CASSLDPAESPLHF; d_gene: .; abundance: once; j_gene: TRBJ1-6; v_gene: TRBV7-8
CDR3nt: TGTGCCAGCAGCTTAGGCGCGGGGGGGCGCGGTGAGCAGTTCTTC; CDR3aa: CASSLGAGGRGEQFF; d_gene: TRBD2; abundance: .; j_gene: TRBJ2-1; v_gene: TRBV7-2
CDR3nt: TGTGCCAGCAGTCGCGGGGGGGCGGGAGGAGAGACCCAGTACTTC; CDR3aa: CASSRGGAGGETQYF; d_gene: TRBD2; abundance: .; j_gene: TRBJ2-5; v_gene: TRBV28
CDR3nt: TGTGCCAGCAGCTTAGCGGGGTCCCCAAGGGGAGAGACCCAGTACTTC; CDR3aa: CASSLAGSPRGETQYF; d_gene: .; abundance: .; j_gene: TRBJ2-5; v_gene: TRBV7-9
CDR3nt: TGCGCCAGCAGTGTAGGGCTAGCGGGGAACAATGAGCAGTTCTTC; CDR3aa: CASSVGLAGNNEQFF; d_gene: TRBD2; abundance: .; j_gene: TRBJ2-1; v_gene: TRBV10-1
CDR3nt: TGTGCCAGCAGTCCGGGGGGCTCGGGAAAACTGTTTTTT; CDR3aa: CASSPGGSGKLFF; d_gene: .; abundance: .; j_gene: TRBJ1-4; v_gene: TRBV27
CDR3nt: TGTGCCAGCAGGCCGGAAGGGGGACCCACCGGGGAGCTGTTTTTT; CDR3aa: CASRPEGGPTGELFF; d_gene: .; abundance: .; j_gene: TRBJ2-2; v_gene: TRBV6-1
CDR3nt: TGTGCCAGCAGCATGAAAAGTACTGGGGAGCTGTTTTTT; CDR3aa: CASSMKSTGELFF; d_gene: .; abundance: .; j_gene: TRBJ2-2; v_gene: TRBV5-4
CDR3nt: TGCGCCAGCAGTGAGTCAAGGTCCACTGAAGCTTTCTTT; CDR3aa: CASSESRSTEAFF; d_gene: .; abundance: .; j_gene: TRBJ1-1; v_gene: TRBV10-1
CDR3nt: TGTGCCAGCAGCTTAGGCCGTGGGGGGCGTCGGGAAACTGAAGCTTTCTTT; CDR3aa: CASSLGRGGRRETEAFF; d_gene: .; abundance: .; j_gene: TRBJ1-1; v_gene: TRBV11-2
CDR3nt: TGTGCCAGCAGTGAAAATGCGGGGGGGCGGGATGAGCAGTTCTTC; CDR3aa: CASSENAGGRDEQFF; d_gene: TRBD2; abundance: many; j_gene: TRBJ2-1; v_gene: TRBV6-1
CDR3nt: TGTGCCAGCAGCTTAAATGGGATTGTAGGCAATGAGCAGTTCTTC; CDR3aa: CASSLNGIVGNEQFF; d_gene: .; abundance: few; j_gene: TRBJ2-1; v_gene: TRBV11-3
CDR3nt: TGTGCCAGCAGTGTCACCCCGGCTGAGCAGTACTTC; CDR3aa: CASSVTPAEQYF; d_gene: .; abundance: .; j_gene: TRBJ2-7; v_gene: TRBV2
CDR3nt: TGTGCCAGCAGCTTGAGGACAGGCCAAATCCGCAATCAGCCCCAGCATTTT; CDR3aa: CASSLRTGQIRNQPQHF; d_gene: TRBD1; abundance: medium-sized; j_gene: TRBJ1-5; v_gene: TRBV5-8
CDR3nt: TGTGCCAGCAGCGCCCGCCCGGTGGGGGTTGAGGCCCAGTACTTC; CDR3aa: CASSARPVGVEAQYF; d_gene: .; abundance: .; j_gene: TRBJ2-5; v_gene: TRBV11-3
CDR3nt: TGTGCCAGCAGCTTATTGCCCCGACAGGGGTTAGGAAACACCATATATTTT; CDR3aa: CASSLLPRQGLGNTIYF; d_gene: TRBD1; abundance: .; j_gene: TRBJ1-3; v_gene: TRBV7-2
CDR3nt: TGTGCCAGTAGTATAGGTGGGGAGGTCGGGGAGCTGTTTTTT; CDR3aa: CASSIGGEVGELFF; d_gene: .; abundance: .; j_gene: TRBJ2-2; v_gene: TRBV19
CDR3nt: TGTGCCAGCAGAGGTAGGCCAATTAATGAGCAGTTCTTC; CDR3aa: CASRGRPINEQFF; d_gene: .; abundance: .; j_gene: TRBJ2-1; v_gene: TRBV28
CDR3nt: TGTGCCTGGAGGCGTCCGGGACTAGCGGGGCAGAACACCGGGGAGCTGTTTTTT; CDR3aa: CAWRRPGLAGQNTGELFF; d_gene: TRBD2; abundance: .; j_gene: TRBJ2-2; v_gene: TRBV30